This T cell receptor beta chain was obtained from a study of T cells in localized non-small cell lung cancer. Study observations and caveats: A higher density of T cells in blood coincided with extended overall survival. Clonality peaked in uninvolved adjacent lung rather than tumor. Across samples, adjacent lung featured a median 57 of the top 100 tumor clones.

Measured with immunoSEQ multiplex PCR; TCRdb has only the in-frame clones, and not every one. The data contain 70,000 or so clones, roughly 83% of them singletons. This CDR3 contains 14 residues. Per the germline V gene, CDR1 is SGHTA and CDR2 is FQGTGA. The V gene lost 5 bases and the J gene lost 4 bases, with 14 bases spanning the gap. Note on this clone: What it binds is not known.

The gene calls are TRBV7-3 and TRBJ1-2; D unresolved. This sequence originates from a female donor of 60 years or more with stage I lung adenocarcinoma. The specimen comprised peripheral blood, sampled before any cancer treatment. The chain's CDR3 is CASSPGPSSYGYTF. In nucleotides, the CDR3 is TGTGCCAGCAGCCCCGGACCGTCTTCCTATGGCTACACCTTC.